Below are 5 T cell receptor beta chains sequenced from a single sample in a study of blood T cell repertoires in COVID-19. Clones were read by immunoSEQ multiplex PCR, and TCRdb kept only the in-frame ones, dropping some. The data hold some 220,000 clones, with 92% observed a single time. Sequencing used peripheral blood. These receptors were obtained from a young man with COVID-19, enrolled during active disease.

This clone was counted between two and nine times. The chain employs TRBV20-1 and TRBJ1-1; D may be TRBD1 (5 bases). Germline V CDR1 and CDR2: DFQATT, SNEGSKA (reference sequence). The CDR3 length is 12 residues. Trimming pared 3 bases from V and 5 bases from J, leaving 10 bases between. Written as DNA, the CDR3 is TGCAGTGCTAGTGCAGGGCGTACTGAAGCTTTCTTT. Encoded protein: CSASAGRTEAFF.

This chain connects TRBV30 to TRBJ2-5, with TRBD1 as a possible D gene (6 bases). The germline V and J ends were trimmed by 5 bases and 3 bases, with 19 bases remaining between them. Germline V gene lookup returns CDR1 GTSNPN and CDR2 SVGIG (reference sequence). CDR3 size: 15 residues. The CDR3 region is CAWGGPGEREETQYF. CDR3 sequence (DNA): TGTGCCTGGGGGGGCCCCGGGGAGAGGGAAGAGACCCAGTACTTC.

This chain links TRBV5-5 with TRBJ2-1; D call uncertain. CDR1 SGHKS and CDR2 YYEKEE come from the germline V gene (reference sequence). There are 15 residues in the CDR3. Trimming stripped 2 bases from V and 9 bases from J, with 18 bases between. The CDR3 DNA reads TGTGCCAGCAGCTTTTCGAGCCTTACTGGCGGTGAGCAGTTCTTC. This sequence encodes CASSFSSLTGGEQFF. Together with reference TRBV5-5 and TRBJ2-1, the CDR3 gives the full variable domain: DAGVTQSPTHLIKTRGQQVTLRCSPISGHKSVSWYQQVLGQGPQFIFQYYEKEERGRGNFPDRFSARQFPNYSSELNVNALLLGDSALYLCASSFSSLTGGEQFFGPGTRLTVL.

J is TRBJ2-1 and V is TRBV7-2, with 11 bases that match TRBD2. After removal of 5 bases from V and 8 bases from J, the junction contained 5 bases not matched to a gene. The CDR3 consists of 14 residues. Germline lookup yields CDR1 SGHTA and CDR2 FQGNSA. The chain's CDR3 is CASSRSGGAYEQFF. The CDR3, as DNA: TGTGCCAGCAGCCGTAGCGGGGGGGCCTATGAGCAGTTCTTC.

The chain carries TRBV7-9 and TRBJ2-1; 7 positions agree with TRBD2. V lost 8 bases and J lost 6; bases outside the gene matches: 1. The germline CDR1 and CDR2 sequences are SEHNR and FQNEAQ (reference sequence). The CDR3 runs 11 residues. The CDR3 DNA is TGTGCCAGCCCTAGCGGCAATGAGCAGTTCTTC. Translating it yields CASPSGNEQFF. Filled out from reference TRBV7-9 and TRBJ2-1, the complete variable domain reads DTGVSQNPRHKITKRGQNVTFRCDPISEHNRLYWYRQTLGQGPEFLTYFQNEAQLEKSRLLSDRFSAERPKGSFSTLEIQRTEQGDSAMYLCASPSGNEQFFGPGTRLTVL.